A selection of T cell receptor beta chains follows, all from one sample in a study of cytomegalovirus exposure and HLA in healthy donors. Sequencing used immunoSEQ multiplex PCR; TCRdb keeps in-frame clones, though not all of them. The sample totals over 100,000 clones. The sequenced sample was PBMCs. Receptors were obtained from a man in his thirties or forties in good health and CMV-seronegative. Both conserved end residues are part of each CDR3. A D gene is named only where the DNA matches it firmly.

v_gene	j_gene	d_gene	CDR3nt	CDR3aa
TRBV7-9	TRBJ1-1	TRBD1	TGTGCCAGCAGCTGGACAGGCCTGGGGAACACTGAAGCTTTCTTT	CASSWTGLGNTEAFF
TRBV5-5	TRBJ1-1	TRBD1	TGTGCCAGCAGCTTGGTAAGGGGACAGGGAGGAACTGAAGCTTTCTTT	CASSLVRGQGGTEAFF
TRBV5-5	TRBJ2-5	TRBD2	TGTGCCAGCAGCCTACTAGCGGGGGTATTACAGACCCAGTACTTC	CASSLLAGVLQTQYF
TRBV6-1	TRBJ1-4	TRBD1	TGTGCCAGCCAGGGACAGCCCGAAAAACTGTTTTTT	CASQGQPEKLFF
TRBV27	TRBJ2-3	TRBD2	TGTGCCAGCAGTCCTAGAGCGGGGGGGTTTCCAGATACGCAGTATTTT	CASSPRAGGFPDTQYF
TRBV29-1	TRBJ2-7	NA	TGCAGCGTTGAGGCCAGATTTCTCGAGCAGTACTTC	CSVEARFLEQYF
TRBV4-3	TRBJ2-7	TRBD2	TGCGCCAGCAGCCAAGAGACTAGCGGGGTGTACGAGCAGTACTTC	CASSQETSGVYEQYF
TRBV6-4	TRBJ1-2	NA	TGTGCCAGCACCCCCCGGCACCTAGCTAACTATGGCTACACCTTC	CASTPRHLANYGYTF
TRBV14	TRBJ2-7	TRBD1	TGTGCCAGCAGCCAGGCTCGCTGGGACAGGGTTTACGAGCAGTACTTC	CASSQARWDRVYEQYF
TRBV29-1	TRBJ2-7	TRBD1	TGCAGCGTTGAAGAACAGGGGGTAGGTTACGAGCAGTACTTC	CSVEEQGVGYEQYF
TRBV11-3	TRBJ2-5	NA	TGTGCCAGCAGCCCGGGGGACCAAGAGACCCAGTACTTC	CASSPGDQETQYF
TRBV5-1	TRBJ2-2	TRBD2	TGCGCCAGCAGCTTGGCCAGGGATCTAGCGGGGGCTCCTCTAATCGGGGAGCTGTTTTTT	CASSLARDLAGAPLIGELFF
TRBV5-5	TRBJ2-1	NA	TGTGCCAGCAGCTCGGCCCGGGGGAATGAGCAGTTCTTC	CASSSARGNEQFF
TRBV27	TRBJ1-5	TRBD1	TGTGCCAGCAGTTTGAAGGGACAGTTCAATCAGCCCCAGCATTTT	CASSLKGQFNQPQHF
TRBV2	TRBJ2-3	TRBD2	TGTGCCAGCAAAGTAGCGGGGGGTTACACAGATACGCAGTATTTT	CASKVAGGYTDTQYF
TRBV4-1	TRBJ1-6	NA	TGCGCCAGCAGCCAAGATCCGAGCTCCTATAATTCACCCCTCCACTTT	CASSQDPSSYNSPLHF
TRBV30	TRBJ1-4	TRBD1	TGTGCCTGCGGGCCGGGACAGGGGACAGAAAAACTGTTTTTT	CACGPGQGTEKLFF
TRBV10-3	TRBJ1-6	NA	TGTGCCATCAGTGGTGATCAGGGCTCACCCCTCCACTTT	CAISGDQGSPLHF
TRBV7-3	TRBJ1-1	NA	TGTGCCAGCAGCTTCAGAATGAACACTGAAGCTTTCTTT	CASSFRMNTEAFF
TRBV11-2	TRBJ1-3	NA	TGTGCCAGCAGCTTAGACAGTGGTGGAAACACCATATATTTT	CASSLDSGGNTIYF
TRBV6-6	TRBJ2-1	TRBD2	TGTGCCAGCAGTTATGGGACTAGCGGGGGGAATGAGCAGTTCTTC	CASSYGTSGGNEQFF
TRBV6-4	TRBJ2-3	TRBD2	TGTGCCAGCAGACTAGCGGGGAACACAGATACGCAGTATTTT	CASRLAGNTDTQYF
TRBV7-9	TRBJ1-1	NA	TGTGCCAGCAGTGAGGGACTCGTCACTGAAGCTTTCTTT	CASSEGLVTEAFF
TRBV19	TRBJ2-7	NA	TGTGCCAGTAGCCACAACAATCCGGGGAGCGAGCAGTACTTC	CASSHNNPGSEQYF
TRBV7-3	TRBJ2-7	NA	TGTGCCAGCAGCTCCAGCCCTAGCGCCTACGAGCAGTACTTC	CASSSSPSAYEQYF
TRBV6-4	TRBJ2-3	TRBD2	TGTGCCAGCAGTGACTCGGGCGATAGCGGGGGAGGGACAGATACGCAGTATTTT	CASSDSGDSGGGTDTQYF
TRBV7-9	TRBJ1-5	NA	TGTGCCAGCAGCCAGGACAGACCAGATCAGCCCCAGCATTTT	CASSQDRPDQPQHF
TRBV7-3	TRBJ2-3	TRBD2	TGTGCCAGCAGCTTAGGATCACCCCGGGGGGGCCAAGATACGCAGTATTTT	CASSLGSPRGGQDTQYF
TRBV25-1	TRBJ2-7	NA	TGTGCCAGCAGTGGGGGCCTAGTTACCCCAGTCTACGAGCAGTACTTC	CASSGGLVTPVYEQYF
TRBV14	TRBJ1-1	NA	TGTGGCAGCAGCCAAGAAAAGTGGCCCGTATACACTGAAGCTTTCTTT	CGSSQEKWPVYTEAFF
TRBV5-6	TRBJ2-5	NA	TGTGCCAGCAGCTTGGCCTTTCACGGGGAGACCCAGTACTTC	CASSLAFHGETQYF
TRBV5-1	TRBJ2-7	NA	TGCGCCAGCAGCTTGGTCGGGCCCACGGGGTCCTACGAGCAGTACTTC	CASSLVGPTGSYEQYF
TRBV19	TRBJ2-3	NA	TGTGCCACCCAGGGGCTACCACAAGATACGCAGTATTTT	CATQGLPQDTQYF
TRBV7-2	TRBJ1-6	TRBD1	TGTGCCAGCAGCTTAGCCGTCGCCGGGACAGGGGTAAATTCACCCCTCCACTTT	CASSLAVAGTGVNSPLHF
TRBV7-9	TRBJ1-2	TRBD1	TGTGCCGGCAGCCCGCCAGGGGGAAGCCCGAACTATGGCTACACCTTC	CAGSPPGGSPNYGYTF
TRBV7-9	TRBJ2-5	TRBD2	TGTGCCAGCAAATTATGGTCACTAGCGGCACAAGAGACCCAGTACTTC	CASKLWSLAAQETQYF
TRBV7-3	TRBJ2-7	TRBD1	TGTGCCAGCAGCTCCCAGGGGGTGGGGGAGCAGTACTTC	CASSSQGVGEQYF
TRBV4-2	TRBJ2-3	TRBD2	TGTGCCAGCAGCCGTAATAGCGGGGGGGCGACAGATACGCAGTATTTT	CASSRNSGGATDTQYF
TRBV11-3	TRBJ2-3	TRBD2	TGTGCCAGCAGCGATGCAGCGGGGCGAGATACGCAGTATTTT	CASSDAAGRDTQYF
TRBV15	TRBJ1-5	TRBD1	TGTGCCACCAGCAGATCGACAGGGGGCTCAGTCAATCAGCCCCAGCATTTT	CATSRSTGGSVNQPQHF
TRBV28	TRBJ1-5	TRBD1	TGTGCCAGCAGTTTCGGACAGGGTCGGCCCCAGCATTTT	CASSFGQGRPQHF
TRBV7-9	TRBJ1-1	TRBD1	TGTGCCAGCAGCTTAGTCGCGAGGGGGCTGCGTGGGAACACTGAAGCTTTCTTT	CASSLVARGLRGNTEAFF
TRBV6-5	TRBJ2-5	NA	TGTGCCAGCAGTTACGGAGGTGAAGAGACCCAGTACTTC	CASSYGGEETQYF
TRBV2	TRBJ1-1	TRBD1	TGTGCCAGCAGCGATTACAGGGGAACTGAAGCTTTCTTT	CASSDYRGTEAFF
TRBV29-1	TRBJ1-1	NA	TGCAGCGTTCTACAGGGTCAGCATACGAACACTGAAGCTTTCTTT	CSVLQGQHTNTEAFF
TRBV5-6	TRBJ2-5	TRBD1	TGTGCCAGCAGCGCCGACAGGGTAGGAGAGACCCAGTACTTC	CASSADRVGETQYF
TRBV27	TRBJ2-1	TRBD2	TGTGCCAGCAGTCTATATCTAGCGGGGGGGCAGGTTGAGCAGTTCTTC	CASSLYLAGGQVEQFF
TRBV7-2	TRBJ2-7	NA	TGTGCCAGCAGCTTGGACAGAGTCTCCTACGAGCAGTACTTC	CASSLDRVSYEQYF
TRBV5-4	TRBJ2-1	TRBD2	TGTGCCAGCAGCTTGGGAGGTGGTAGCGGGGCCTACAATGAGCAGTTCTTC	CASSLGGGSGAYNEQFF
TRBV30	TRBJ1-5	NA	TGTGCCTGGAGTCCCGGACAAACGGGCAATCAGCCCCAGCATTTT	CAWSPGQTGNQPQHF
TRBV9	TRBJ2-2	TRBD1	TGTGCCAGCGCCTTAAGGACAGGGGGAACCGGGGAGCTGTTTTTT	CASALRTGGTGELFF
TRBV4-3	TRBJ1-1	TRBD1	TGCGCCAGCAGCCAAGTGTACGGACAGGGTGTTACTGAAGCTTTCTTT	CASSQVYGQGVTEAFF
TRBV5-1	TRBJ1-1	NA	TGCGCCAGCAGCTTTGAGGGAGTTTGGACTGAAGCTTTCTTT	CASSFEGVWTEAFF
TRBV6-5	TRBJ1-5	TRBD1	TGTGCCAGCAGTTACTCGAGAGGGGGCCGCAATCAGCCCCAGCATTTT	CASSYSRGGRNQPQHF
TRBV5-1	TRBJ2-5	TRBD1	TGCGCCAGCAGCTTGGGTGTCCATATGACAGGGGGAAGGGGAGAGACCCAGTACTTC	CASSLGVHMTGGRGETQYF
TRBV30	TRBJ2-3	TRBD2	TGTGCCTGGAGTGTAGGACTAGCCACAGATACGCAGTATTTT	CAWSVGLATDTQYF
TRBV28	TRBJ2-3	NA	TGTGCCAGCAGTTTATCCGATGCGGGGGACACAAGCACAGATACGCAGTATTTT	CASSLSDAGDTSTDTQYF
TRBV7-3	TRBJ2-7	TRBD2	TGTGCCAGCAGCCCCCAGGGGCGGGGGGGTGACGAGCAGTACTTC	CASSPQGRGGDEQYF
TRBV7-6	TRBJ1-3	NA	TGTGCCAGCAGCTTAGCACCCCCCCCCGAGTTTTACACCATATATTTT	CASSLAPPPEFYTIYF
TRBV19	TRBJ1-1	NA	TGTGCCAGTAGAACACTGTACGGGGGGAACACTGAAGCTTTCTTT	CASRTLYGGNTEAFF